Included here is one T cell receptor (beta chain) sequence, with context. PCR involved 60 Vbeta and 13 Jbeta primers. Using immunoSEQ multiplex PCR, the repertoire was profiled, and TCRdb retains in-frame clones only, with some absent. The sample lists about 140,000 clones; 80% were seen once. J gave up 2 bases and V 4 bases, and 5 bases lay outside the gene matches. Germline lookup yields CDR1 MNHNY and CDR2 SVGAGI (reference sequence). This CDR3 comprises 15 residues. This sample was taken from a study of cytomegalovirus exposure and HLA in healthy donors. The sample consisted of PBMCs. This chain uses TRBV6-6 with TRBJ1-1, with TRBD1 matching over 9 bases. The TCR was taken from a middle-aged man in good health and CMV-seronegative. CDR3 sequence: CASSFTGGANTEAFF. CDR3 sequence (DNA): TGTGCCAGCAGTTTTACAGGGGGCGCTAACACTGAAGCTTTCTTT.